This record concerns one T cell receptor beta chain sequence. Germline V gene sequence: CDR1 LNHDA, CDR2 SQIVND (reference sequence). The ends were cut back, 5 bases at V and 5 bases at J, with 9 bases in the middle. CDR3 length: 12 amino acids. This entry is derived from a study of T cell changes during pregnancy in multiple sclerosis. Libraries were prepared by immunoSEQ multiplex PCR; TCRdb keeps only in-frame clonotypes and omits some of them. The sample yields 36,000 or so clones, roughly 90% seen once. The genes are TRBV19 and TRBJ1-1; D may be TRBD1 (5 bases). The specimen comprised CD8+ T cells from peripheral blood mononuclear cells, sampled in the third trimester of pregnancy. This receptor was taken from a female donor with multiple sclerosis, enrolled in a pregnancy study. The CDR3 region has the DNA TGTGCCAGTAGTTGGGGGAGGACTGAAGCTTTCTTT. Amino acids: CASSWGRTEAFF.